The 31 T cell receptor beta chains listed next were all sequenced from one sample in a study of blood T cell repertoires in COVID-19. Profiling relied on immunoSEQ multiplex PCR, and the TCRdb table lists in-frame clones only, not all of them. The sample gives over 300,000 clones, 85% to 90% of which show up once; about 6.8% is in the top ten. The sequencing sample was made of peripheral blood. The receptor source for this set is a young man with active or convalescent COVID-19.

The V and J genes are TRBV28 and TRBJ2-7, with a possible D match to TRBD1 (5 bases). The CDR3 length is 15 residues. Germline V gives CDR1 MDHEN, CDR2 SYDVKM. Trimming removed 3 bases from V and 0 bases from J, with 12 bases in between. The CDR3 here is CASSFQDTISYEQYF. In nucleotides, the CDR3 is TGTGCCAGCAGTTTCCAGGACACGATCTCCTACGAGCAGTACTTC.

V usage is TRBV18 and J usage is TRBJ1-5, with D possibly TRBD1 on 6 matching bases. Germline V gives CDR1 KGHSH, CDR2 LQKENI. V gave up 0 bases and J gave up 2 bases, with 11 bases separating them. The CDR3 covers 16 residues. CDR3 nucleotide sequence: TGTGCCAGCTCACCACCGGGGGGGGCGGGCAATCAGCCCCAGCATTTT. It is translated as CASSPPGGAGNQPQHF.

The chain has TRBV9 and TRBJ1-5, with TRBD1 matching 8 bases. Looked up from germline, CDR1 is SGDLS and CDR2 is YYNGEE. V lost 3 bases, J lost 3 bases, and 5 bases stayed unmatched. The CDR3 has 15 amino acids. Here the CDR3 DNA reads TGTGCCAGCAGCGAGGGGGACAGGATCAATCAGCCCCAGCATTTT. Translation: CASSEGDRINQPQHF.

CDR3 amino acids: CASSEMDRGIGNTIYF. For the CDR3, the DNA is TGTGCCAGCAGTGAAATGGACAGGGGGATAGGAAACACCATATATTTT. The chain has TRBV6-1 and TRBJ1-3, with 10 nucleotides matching TRBD1. From germline, CDR1 is MNHNS and CDR2 SASEGT. V lost 2 bases, J lost 4 bases, and 5 bases stayed unmatched. The length of the CDR3 is 16 residues.

The chain recombines TRBV5-5 with TRBJ2-7; D is possibly TRBD1 (5 bases). The V end lost 2 bases, the J end lost 4 bases, and 10 bases lay between the germline ends. CDR3 length: 13 amino acids. The germline V gene encodes CDR1 SGHKS and CDR2 YYEKEE (reference sequence). CDR3 residues: CASSFQSGYEQYF. The CDR3 DNA reads TGTGCCAGCAGCTTTCAATCAGGGTACGAGCAGTACTTC.

V usage is TRBV5-4 and J usage is TRBJ2-7, with D possibly being TRBD1 (6 bases). The germline V and J ends were trimmed by 4 bases and 4 bases, with 12 bases remaining between them. From germline, CDR1 is SGHNT and CDR2 YYREEE (reference sequence). The CDR3 has 13 amino acids. The CDR3 bases are TGTGCCAGCAGCCCTCACGGACAGTACGAGCAGTACTTC. This translates into CASSPHGQYEQYF.

This chain uses TRBV9 with TRBJ2-1; D is ambiguous. Looked up from germline, CDR1 is SGDLS and CDR2 is YYNGEE. The CDR3 is 17 residues long. Trimming stripped 0 bases from V and 0 bases from J, with 13 bases between. The CDR3 DNA is TGTGCCAGCAGCGTAGGAGCGTACCGGAGCTCCTACAATGAGCAGTTCTTC. Encoded protein: CASSVGAYRSSYNEQFF.

This chain links TRBV5-4 with TRBJ1-1; maybe TRBD1 (5 bases). The CDR3 totals 17 residues. V dropped 0 bases and J dropped 1 base, with 16 bases sitting between them. Per the germline V gene, CDR1 is SGHNT and CDR2 is YYREEE (reference sequence). The CDR3 region has the DNA TGTGCCAGCAGCTTGGATCCTCGGGGAGGGACGAACACTGAAGCTTTCTTT. Translated: CASSLDPRGGTNTEAFF.

The chain has TRBV29-1 and TRBJ2-1; tentative D call: TRBD1 (7 bases). Germline lookup yields CDR1 SQVTM and CDR2 ANQGSEA. The V end lost 3 bases, the J end lost 6 bases, and 12 bases lay between the germline ends. This CDR3 has 13 residues. The CDR3, as DNA: TGCAGCGTTGACCAGGGGGGTCGCAATGAGCAGTTCTTC. It codes for CSVDQGGRNEQFF.

This clone was found once. The same CDR3 arises from other DNA sequences in this sample as well. V and J are TRBV5-6 and TRBJ1-2; D remains unclear. Trimming pared 4 bases from V and 4 bases from J, leaving 8 bases between. This CDR3 comprises 12 residues. The V gene's germline CDR1 is SGHDT and CDR2 YYEEEE. The CDR3 reads CASSTGGYGYTF. CDR3 in DNA: TGTGCCAGCAGCACCGGAGGCTATGGCTACACCTTC. The full variable domain, rest sourced from reference TRBV5-6 and TRBJ1-2, is DAGVTQSPTHLIKTRGQQVTLRCSPKSGHDTVSWYQQALGQGPQFIFQYYEEEERQRGNFPDRFSGHQFPNYSSELNVNALLLGDSALYLCASSTGGYGYTFGSGTRLTVV.

CDR3 sequence (DNA): TGTGCCAGCAGCGAAGGGACAGGGGGCCTGGACACCGGGGAGCTGTTTTTT. It yields the protein CASSEGTGGLDTGELFF. This chain uses TRBV9 with TRBJ2-2; the match to TRBD1 covers 12 bases. V was clipped by 3 bases and J by 3 bases; unmatched bases: 6. The CDR3 length is 17 residues. Germline CDR1 reads SGDLS; CDR2 reads YYNGEE.

V is TRBV7-2 and J is TRBJ2-4; 8 bases line up with TRBD1. The ends lost 5 bases at V and 1 base at J; junction bases unmatched: 13. The CDR3 runs to 18 residues. Germline V CDR1 and CDR2: SGHTA, FQGNSA. The CDR3 region has the DNA TGTGCCAGCAGCCCCAGGGGGCTAGCTACGTTTGCCAAAAACATTCAGTACTTC. This codes for CASSPRGLATFAKNIQYF. The whole variable domain, remainder taken from reference TRBV7-2 and TRBJ2-4, is GAGVSQSPSNKVTEKGKDVELRCDPISGHTALYWYRQSLGQGLEFLIYFQGNSAPDKSGLPSDRFSAERTGGSVSTLTIQRTQQEDSAVYLCASSPRGLATFAKNIQYFGAGTRLSVL.

The chain has TRBV6-2 or TRBV6-3 and TRBJ1-6; 7 positions agree with TRBD1. CDR3 length: 13 residues. CDR1 and CDR2 (germline): MNHEY, SVGEGT. After removal of 7 bases from V and 8 bases from J, the junction contained 5 bases not matched to a gene. CDR3 sequence: CASNPGQYSPLHF. CDR3 DNA: TGTGCCAGCAACCCGGGACAGTATTCACCCCTCCACTTT.

The chain carries TRBV6-5 and TRBJ1-6; no firm D call. V was trimmed by 4 bases and J by 6 bases, leaving 4 bases between them. CDR3 length: 12 amino acids. CDR1 and CDR2 from the germline V gene are MNHEY and SVGAGI. Here the CDR3 reads CASSSGNSPLHF. CDR3 sequence (DNA): TGTGCCAGCAGTTCCGGTAATTCACCCCTCCACTTT.

The chain couples TRBV11-2 to TRBJ2-5, with D hard to call. The germline V gene has CDR1 SGHAT and CDR2 FQNNGV. CDR3 size: 14 residues. Trimming took 1 base from V and 5 from J, leaving 11 bases between them. CDR3 amino acids: CASSLGFSLETQYF. In nucleotides, the CDR3 is TGTGCCAGCAGCTTAGGGTTCAGTCTGGAGACCCAGTACTTC.

The chain recombines TRBV7-2 with TRBJ2-1, with D tentatively TRBD2 (5 bases). The ends were cut back, 3 bases at V and 5 bases at J, with 14 bases in the middle. The CDR3 is 15 residues long. Germline assignment: CDR1 SGHTA and CDR2 FQGNSA. In DNA, the CDR3 is TGTGCCAGCAGCTTTTTTACCACAGCGGACAATGAGCAGTTCTTC. Translating it yields CASSFFTTADNEQFF.

The chain couples TRBV15 to TRBJ1-3; D gene uncertain. Germline-derived CDR1 and CDR2 are LNHNV and YYDKDF (reference sequence). The V gene lost 2 bases and the J gene lost 3 bases, with 11 bases spanning the gap. The CDR3 extends over 15 amino acids. DNA for the CDR3: TGTGCCACCAGCAGAAGAACAGACGATGGAAACACCATATATTTT. It codes for CATSRRTDDGNTIYF.

The chain is built from TRBV28 and TRBJ1-2, with D perhaps TRBD1 (6 bases). The CDR3 extends over 16 amino acids. V shed 4 bases and J shed 4 bases, with 19 bases lying between them. Germline V gene data show CDR1 as MDHEN and CDR2 as SYDVKM. The CDR3 DNA reads TGTGCCAGCAGTTCCGGGGGGCAGGGCTTAATCTATGGCTACACCTTC. Translated: CASSSGGQGLIYGYTF.

This clone was seen once. The gene calls are TRBV30 and TRBJ1-2; D unresolved. The CDR3 length is 14 residues. Trimming pared 3 bases from V and 7 bases from J, leaving 18 bases between. Germline assignment: CDR1 GTSNPN and CDR2 SVGIG (reference sequence). For the CDR3, the DNA is TGTGCCTGGAGGGGAGACAAGGCCCACCCTGGCTACACCTTC. As protein: CAWRGDKAHPGYTF. Full variable domain (outside the CDR3, taken from reference TRBV30 and TRBJ1-2): SQTIHQWPATLVQPVGSPLSLECTVEGTSNPNLYWYRQAAGRGLQLLFYSVGIGQISSEVPQNLSASRPQDRQFILSSKKLLLSDSGFYLCAWRGDKAHPGYTFGSGTRLTVV.

The chain carries TRBV27 and TRBJ1-2; the D gene is possibly TRBD1 (5 bases). V dropped 3 bases and J dropped 4 bases, with 12 bases sitting between them. Germline CDR1 MNHEY, CDR2 SMNVEV (reference sequence). This CDR3 spans 14 amino acids. The CDR3 coding sequence is TGTGCCAGCAGTTTCCTGGGGACTGGCTATGGCTACACCTTC. It translates to CASSFLGTGYGYTF.

The chain combines TRBV28 with TRBJ2-5; D might be TRBD2 (5 bases). V lost 3 bases and J lost 5, with 13 bases in between. The CDR3 totals 14 residues. Germline loops: CDR1 MDHEN, CDR2 SYDVKM. The CDR3 protein is CASSLAGLTETQYF. As DNA, the CDR3 is TGTGCCAGCAGTTTGGCGGGTCTTACGGAGACCCAGTACTTC.

The chain links TRBV11-3 to TRBJ2-1, with 7 bases aligning to TRBD1. After removal of 5 bases from V and 5 bases from J, the junction contained 9 bases not matched to a gene. The V gene's germline CDR1 is SGHNT and CDR2 YENEEA. The CDR3 runs to 15 residues. The DNA for the CDR3 is TGTGCCAGCAGCCATAAGGGACAGACAGACAATGAGCAGTTCTTC. This codes for CASSHKGQTDNEQFF. The variable domain in full, with the rest retrieved from reference TRBV11-3 and TRBJ2-1, is EAGVVQSPRYKIIEKKQPVAFWCNPISGHNTLYWYLQNLGQGPELLIRYENEEAVDDSQLPKDRFSAERLKGVDSTLKIQPAELGDSAVYLCASSHKGQTDNEQFFGPGTRLTVL.

The rearrangement uses TRBV27 and TRBJ1-5, with D perhaps matching TRBD1 (5 bases). Germline V lookup: CDR1 MNHEY, CDR2 SMNVEV (reference sequence). The CDR3 is 16 residues long. Trimming left V 6 bases short and J 1 base short, with 16 bases between. The CDR3 coding sequence is TGTGCCAGCAGACGAACGACAGTCAACAGCAATCAGCCCCAGCATTTT. Translated, it gives CASRRTTVNSNQPQHF.

The rearrangement joins TRBV29-1 to TRBJ2-7, with TRBD1 matching over 7 bases. The CDR3 runs 15 residues. CDR1 SQVTM and CDR2 ANQGSEA come from the germline V gene. The V segment lost 3 bases and the J segment 4 bases; nucleotides outside the gene matches: 12. CDR3 protein: CSVEGKQGVDYEQYF. The CDR3 DNA sequence: TGCAGCGTTGAGGGGAAGCAGGGGGTGGATTACGAGCAGTACTTC.

The chain has TRBV7-9 and TRBJ2-5, with 10 bases that match TRBD1. CDR1 SEHNR and CDR2 FQNEAQ come from the germline V gene (reference sequence). V shed 5 bases and J 5 bases; nucleotides not matched to a gene: 11. This CDR3 has 16 amino acids. DNA for the CDR3: TGTGCCAGCAGCCATACCCCCGGGACAGGGGATGAGACCCAGTACTTC. It encodes CASSHTPGTGDETQYF.

The rearrangement links TRBV5-8 to TRBJ1-1; possible D gene TRBD1, 5 bases. V was cut by 8 bases and J by 3 bases, with 17 bases left in between. The CDR3 extends over 14 amino acids. CDR1 SGHTS and CDR2 YDEGEE come from the germline V gene. The DNA for the CDR3 is TGTGCCAGGCAGGGAAGAAGAATAGACACTGAAGCTTTCTTT. As protein: CARQGRRIDTEAFF.

This rearrangement joins TRBV2 to TRBJ1-1; D not resolved. With 0 bases removed from V and 11 bases from J, the gap between germline ends came to 10 bases. CDR3 length: 12 residues. CDR1 SNHLY and CDR2 FYNNEI come from the germline V gene. CDR3 bases: TGTGCCAGCAGTGAAGCAGGGCCGGGGGCTTTCTTT. Protein: CASSEAGPGAFF. Variable domain in full (rest from reference TRBV2 and TRBJ1-1): EPEVTQTPSHQVTQMGQEVILRCVPISNHLYFYWYRQILGQKVEFLVSFYNNEISEKSEIFDDQFSVERPDGSNFTLKIRSTKLEDSAMYFCASSEAGPGAFFGQGTRLTVV.

The chain joins TRBV5-4 to TRBJ2-1, with TRBD1 matching over 7 bases. From germline, CDR1 is SGHNT and CDR2 YYREEE (reference sequence). V gave up 4 bases and J gave up 4 bases; unmatched junction bases: 11. The CDR3 sequence is 16 residues long. The CDR3, as DNA: TGTGCCAGCAGCCGCACTTCCGGGACAGAATACAATGAGCAGTTCTTC. This sequence encodes CASSRTSGTEYNEQFF.

This chain uses TRBV28 with TRBJ2-7; D uncertain. Germline V gene data show CDR1 as MDHEN and CDR2 as SYDVKM. CDR3 length equals 13 residues. The ends were cut back, 2 bases at V and 4 bases at J, with 9 bases in the middle. The CDR3 DNA reads TGTGCCAGCAGTTTAGGCTCAAAATACGAGCAGTACTTC. Amino acid sequence: CASSLGSKYEQYF.

CDR3 loop: CATAGSGSAGETQYF. CDR3 nucleotide sequence: TGTGCCACCGCGGGAAGCGGGAGCGCCGGGGAGACCCAGTACTTC. The rearrangement joins TRBV15 to TRBJ2-5; 8 bases agree with TRBD2. The CDR3 has 15 amino acids. The ends lost 8 bases at V and 5 bases at J; junction bases unmatched: 13. Germline CDR1 LNHNV, CDR2 YYDKDF (reference sequence). The full variable domain, in which reference TRBV15 and TRBJ2-5 provide the parts outside the CDR3, is DAMVIQNPRYQVTQFGKPVTLSCSQTLNHNVMYWYQQKSSQAPKLLFHYYDKDFNNEADTPDNFQSRRPNTSFCFLDIRSPGLGDTAMYLCATAGSGSAGETQYFGPGTRLLVL.

Turning to this clone: At one boundary the junction diverges from the germline segment, which might be a read error. The V gene is TRBV7-6, the J gene TRBJ2-6, with D possibly TRBD1 on 5 matching bases. Germline CDR1 and CDR2: SGHVS and FNYEAQ. This CDR3 region has 17 residues. CDR3 bases: TGTGCCAGCAGCTTAGAGGCACAGCTCTCTGGGGCCAACGTGCTGACTTTC. Translation gives CASSLEAQLSGANVLTF.